This T cell receptor (beta chain) was retrieved from a study of blood T cell repertoires in COVID-19. The germline V gene has CDR1 GTSNPN and CDR2 SVGIG (reference sequence). Trimming removed 0 bases from V and 11 bases from J; junction bases left unmatched: 5. The CDR3 covers 13 residues. As originally analysed: It was from reference gene primer amplification that nucleated cell counts were estimated. Produced via immunoSEQ multiplex PCR; TCRdb's table is partial and in-frame only. D and trimming were read from the DNA, whereas the V and J calls and clone size are those reported in that table. Here the sample spans 44,000 or so clones, 69% being singletons.

The sequence came from a man older than 75 with acute or convalescent COVID-19. V and J are TRBV30 and TRBJ2-3, with TRBD2 identical over 10 bases. Input material: peripheral blood. The CDR3 protein is CAWSVAGGTWQYF. DNA for the CDR3: TGTGCCTGGAGTGTAGCGGGAGGGACTTGGCAGTATTTT.